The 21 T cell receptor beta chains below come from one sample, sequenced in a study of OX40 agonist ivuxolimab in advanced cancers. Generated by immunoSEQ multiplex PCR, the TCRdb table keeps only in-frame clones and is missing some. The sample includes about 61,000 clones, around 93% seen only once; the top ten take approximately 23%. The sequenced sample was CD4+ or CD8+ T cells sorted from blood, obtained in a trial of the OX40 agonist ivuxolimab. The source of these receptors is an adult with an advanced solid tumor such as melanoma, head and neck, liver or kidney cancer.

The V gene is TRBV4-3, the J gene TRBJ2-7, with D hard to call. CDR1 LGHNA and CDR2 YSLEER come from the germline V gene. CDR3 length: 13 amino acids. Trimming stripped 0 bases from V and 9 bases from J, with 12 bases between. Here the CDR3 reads CASSQDPGLGQYF. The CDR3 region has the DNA TGCGCCAGCAGCCAAGACCCCGGGTTAGGGCAGTACTTC.

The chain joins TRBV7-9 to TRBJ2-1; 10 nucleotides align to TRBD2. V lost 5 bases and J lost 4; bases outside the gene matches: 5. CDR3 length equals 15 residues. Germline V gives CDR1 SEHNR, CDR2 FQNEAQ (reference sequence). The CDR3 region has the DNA TGTGCCAGCAGCGTGCTAGCGGGGGCTTACAATGAGCAGTTCTTC. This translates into CASSVLAGAYNEQFF.

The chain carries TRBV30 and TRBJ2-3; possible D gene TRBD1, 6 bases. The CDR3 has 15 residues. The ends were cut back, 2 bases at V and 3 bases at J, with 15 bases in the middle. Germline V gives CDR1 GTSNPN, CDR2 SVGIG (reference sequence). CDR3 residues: CAWSKAGDVTDTQYF. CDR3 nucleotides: TGTGCCTGGAGTAAGGCAGGGGACGTGACAGATACGCAGTATTTT.

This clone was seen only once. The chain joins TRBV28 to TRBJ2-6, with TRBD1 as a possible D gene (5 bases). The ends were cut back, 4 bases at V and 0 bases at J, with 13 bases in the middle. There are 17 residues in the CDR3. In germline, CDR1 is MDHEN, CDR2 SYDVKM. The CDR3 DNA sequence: TGTGCCAGCAGTTCTACAGGACGCATCTCTGGGGCCAACGTCCTGACTTTC. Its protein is CASSSTGRISGANVLTF.

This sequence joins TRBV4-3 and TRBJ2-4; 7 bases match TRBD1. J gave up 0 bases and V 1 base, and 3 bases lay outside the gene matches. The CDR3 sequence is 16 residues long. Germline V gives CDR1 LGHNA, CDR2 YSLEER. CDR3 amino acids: CASSQVRGLAKNIQYF. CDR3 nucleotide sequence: TGCGCCAGCAGCCAAGTGAGGGGGCTAGCCAAAAACATTCAGTACTTC.

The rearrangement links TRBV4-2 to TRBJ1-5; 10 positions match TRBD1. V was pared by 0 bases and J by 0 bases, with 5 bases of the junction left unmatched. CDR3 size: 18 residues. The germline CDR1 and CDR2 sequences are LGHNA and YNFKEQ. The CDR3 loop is CASSQDQDRGPSNQPQHF. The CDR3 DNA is TGTGCCAGCAGCCAAGATCAAGACAGGGGGCCTAGCAATCAGCCCCAGCATTTT.

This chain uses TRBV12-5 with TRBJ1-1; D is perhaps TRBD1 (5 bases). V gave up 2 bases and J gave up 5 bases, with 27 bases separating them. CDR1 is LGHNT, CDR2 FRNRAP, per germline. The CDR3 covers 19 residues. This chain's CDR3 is CASGLFVRVGTAELTEAFF. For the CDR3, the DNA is TGTGCTAGTGGTTTGTTTGTACGGGTTGGGACGGCGGAACTGACTGAAGCTTTCTTT.

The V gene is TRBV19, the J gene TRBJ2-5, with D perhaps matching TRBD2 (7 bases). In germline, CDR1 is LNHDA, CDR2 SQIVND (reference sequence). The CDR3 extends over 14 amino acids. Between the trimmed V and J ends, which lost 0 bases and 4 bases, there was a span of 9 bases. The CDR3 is CASSIEGGAETQYF. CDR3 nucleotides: TGTGCCAGTAGTATAGAGGGGGGGGCAGAGACCCAGTACTTC.

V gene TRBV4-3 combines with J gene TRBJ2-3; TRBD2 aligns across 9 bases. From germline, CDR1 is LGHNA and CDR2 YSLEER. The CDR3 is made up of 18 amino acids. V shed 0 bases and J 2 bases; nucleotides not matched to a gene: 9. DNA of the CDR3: TGCGCCAGCAGCCAAGAGGTTATCCTAGCGGGGACCACAGATACGCAGTATTTT. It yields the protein CASSQEVILAGTTDTQYF.

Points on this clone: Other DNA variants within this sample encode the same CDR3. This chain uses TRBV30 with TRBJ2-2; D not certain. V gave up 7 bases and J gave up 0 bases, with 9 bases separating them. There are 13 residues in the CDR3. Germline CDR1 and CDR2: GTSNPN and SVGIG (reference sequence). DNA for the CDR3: TGTGCCTTAGACACCGCGAACACCGGGGAGCTGTTTTTT. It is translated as CALDTANTGELFF.

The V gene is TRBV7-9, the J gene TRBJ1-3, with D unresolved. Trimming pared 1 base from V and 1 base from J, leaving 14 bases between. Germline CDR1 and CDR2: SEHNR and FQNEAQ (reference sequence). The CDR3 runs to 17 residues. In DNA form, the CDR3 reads TGTGCCAGCAGCTTAGTTCCGTGGCTCGTATCTGGAAACACCATATATTTT. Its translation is CASSLVPWLVSGNTIYF.

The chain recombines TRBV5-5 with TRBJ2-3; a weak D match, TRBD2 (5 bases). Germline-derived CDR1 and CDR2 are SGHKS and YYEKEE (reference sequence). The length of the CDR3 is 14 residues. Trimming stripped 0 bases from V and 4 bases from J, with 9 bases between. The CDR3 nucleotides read TGTGCCAGCAGCTTGGCCACTAGAGCAGATACGCAGTATTTT. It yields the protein CASSLATRADTQYF.

The CDR3 DNA is TGTGCCAGTAGTCCTGACAGGGAGGGGGATCCACCCCTCCACTTT. Protein: CASSPDREGDPPLHF. This rearrangement joins TRBV19 to TRBJ1-6; TRBD1 matches at 7 bases. The junction had 12 bases not matched to a gene; V was cut back by 5 bases and J by 11 bases. The CDR3 has 15 amino acids. Germline CDR1 reads LNHDA; CDR2 reads SQIVND (reference sequence).

The CDR3 sequence: CASSPRQGRSYTF. Written as DNA, the CDR3 is TGTGCCAGCTCACCCCGGCAGGGAAGGAGCTACACCTTC. The J gene is TRBJ1-2, the V gene TRBV18; a possible D gene is TRBD1 (5 bases). V was shortened by 3 bases and J by 9 bases, with 14 bases between the two germline ends. Germline CDR1 and CDR2: KGHSH and LQKENI. The CDR3 covers 13 residues.

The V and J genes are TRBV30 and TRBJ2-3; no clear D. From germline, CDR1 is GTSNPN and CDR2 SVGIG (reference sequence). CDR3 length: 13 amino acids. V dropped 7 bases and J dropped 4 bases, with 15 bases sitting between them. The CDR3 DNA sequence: TGTGCCTCGGAGTTGGTCCGGGCAGATACGCAGTATTTT. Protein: CASELVRADTQYF.

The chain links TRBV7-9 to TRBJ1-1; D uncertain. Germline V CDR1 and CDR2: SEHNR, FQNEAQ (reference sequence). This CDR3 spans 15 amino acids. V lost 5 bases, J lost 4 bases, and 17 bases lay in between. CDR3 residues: CASSQHGVEGTEAFF. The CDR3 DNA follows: TGTGCCAGCAGCCAGCATGGGGTTGAAGGCACTGAAGCTTTCTTT.

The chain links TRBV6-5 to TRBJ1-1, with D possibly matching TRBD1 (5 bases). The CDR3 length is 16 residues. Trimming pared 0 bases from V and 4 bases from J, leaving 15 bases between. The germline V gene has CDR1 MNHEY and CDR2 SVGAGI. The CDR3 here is CASSYSWGFEGTEAFF. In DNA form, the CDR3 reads TGTGCCAGCAGTTACTCTTGGGGGTTTGAGGGCACTGAAGCTTTCTTT.

The CDR3 protein is CASSEALLAPIYGYTF. The CDR3 DNA follows: TGTGCCAGCAGTGAAGCGCTTCTGGCACCTATCTATGGCTACACCTTC. The gene calls are TRBV6-1 and TRBJ1-2; D unclear. Germline CDR1 and CDR2: MNHNS and SASEGT. The CDR3 covers 16 residues. Deletions cut 0 bases from V and 4 bases from J, with 15 bases between.

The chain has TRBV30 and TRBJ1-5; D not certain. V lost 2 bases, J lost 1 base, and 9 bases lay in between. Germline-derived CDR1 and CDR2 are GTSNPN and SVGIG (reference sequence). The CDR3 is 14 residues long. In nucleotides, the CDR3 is TGTGCCTGGAGTCATGGGCGAAGCAATCAGCCCCAGCATTTT. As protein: CAWSHGRSNQPQHF.

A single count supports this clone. The CDR3 loop is CASSALSDTQYF. CDR3 DNA sequence: TGTGCCAGCAGCGCCCTATCAGATACGCAGTATTTT. V gene TRBV9 combines with J gene TRBJ2-3; D gene uncertain. CDR3 length: 12 amino acids. The V end was cut by 3 bases, the J end by 4 bases, with 6 bases between. The germline V gene encodes CDR1 SGDLS and CDR2 YYNGEE.

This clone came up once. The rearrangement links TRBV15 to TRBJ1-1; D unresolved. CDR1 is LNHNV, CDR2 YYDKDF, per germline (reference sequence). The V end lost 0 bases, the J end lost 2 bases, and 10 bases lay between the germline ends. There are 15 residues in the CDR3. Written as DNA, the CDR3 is TGTGCCACCAGCAGAGAGGCAGGCCTTAACACTGAAGCTTTCTTT. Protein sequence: CATSREAGLNTEAFF.